The present T cell receptor (beta chain) was sequenced within a study of a mutant IDH1 vaccine in newly diagnosed glioma. Overall study: In weeks 1, 3, 5, 7, 11, 15, 19 and 23, patients were immunized, eight times in all. A roughly 60% male, about 38% female split and a mean age of around 37 years characterized treated patients.

Regarding time point: week 5, during vaccination. What each vaccine dose contained was 300 ug of mutant IDH1 20-mer peptide, accompanied by topical imiquimod. Patients carried new grade 3 or 4 IDH1-mutant astrocytomas lacking nuclear ATRX. This table comes from immunoSEQ multiplex PCR, and its TCRdb copy is limited to in-frame clones, with some not included. The sample has over 30,000 clones; about 56% are singletons. V lost 5 bases, J lost 7 bases, and 17 bases lay in between. CDR3 length equals 14 residues. The germline CDR1 and CDR2 sequences are MNHEY and SVGAGI. This clone occurred a few times. Its antigen remains unidentified.

V and J are TRBV6-5 and TRBJ1-1; D call uncertain. This receptor was taken from a woman aged 18-29 years with glioma. The source material was PBMCs, sampled from a glioma patient whose treatment included an IDH1 peptide vaccine. The CDR3 here is CASSTGSGVIEAFF. In DNA form, the CDR3 reads TGTGCCAGCAGTACCGGGTCTGGAGTGATTGAAGCTTTCTTT.